This TCR beta chain was recovered during a study of CD8 T cells in Susac syndrome. A note on this clonotype: Its antigen remains unknown.

Reverse transcription used about 0.5 to 1 ug RNA and random hexamers. The TCR beta CDR3 was amplified by immunoSEQ multiplex PCR across 54 Vbeta, 13 Jbeta. TCRdb reprocessed the immunoSEQ multiplex PCR reads via MiXCR and lists one record per CDR3 protein. Here the sample spans some 180,000 distinct CDR3 sequences, over 85% being singletons. Controls were age- and sex-matched healthy donors. Per germline, CDR1 LGHDT and CDR2 YNNKEL (reference sequence). Trimming took 4 bases from V and 8 from J; bases not matched to a gene: 8. CDR3 size: 14 residues. Whole-study results and caveats: The study recognized that its TCR sequencing and HLA analysis covered a relatively small number of individuals.

The chain employs TRBV3-1 and TRBJ1-2, with 9 bases that match TRBD1. Sequenced sample: CD4+ T cells from PBMCs. This TCR derives from a human donor in good health. The CDR3 protein is CASSPGQGIRGYTF. CDR3 sequence (DNA): TGTGCCAGCAGCCCCGGACAGGGGATACGGGGCTACACCTTC.